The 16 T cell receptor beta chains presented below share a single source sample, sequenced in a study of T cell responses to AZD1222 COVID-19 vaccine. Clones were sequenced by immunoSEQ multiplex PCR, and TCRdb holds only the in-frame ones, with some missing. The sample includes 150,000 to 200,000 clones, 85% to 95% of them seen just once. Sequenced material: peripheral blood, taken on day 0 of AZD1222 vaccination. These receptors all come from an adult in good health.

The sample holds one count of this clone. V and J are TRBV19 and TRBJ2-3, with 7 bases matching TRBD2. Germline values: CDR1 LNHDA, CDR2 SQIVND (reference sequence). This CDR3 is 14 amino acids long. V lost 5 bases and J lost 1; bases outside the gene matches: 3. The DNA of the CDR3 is TGTGCCAGTAGTGTTACTAGCGGCACAGATACGCAGTATTTT. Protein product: CASSVTSGTDTQYF.

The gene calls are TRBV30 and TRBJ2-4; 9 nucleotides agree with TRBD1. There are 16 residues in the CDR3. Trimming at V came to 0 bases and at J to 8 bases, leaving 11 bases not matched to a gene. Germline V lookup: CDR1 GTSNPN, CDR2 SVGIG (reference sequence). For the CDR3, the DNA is TGTGCCTGGAGTGTAGGCCTACAGGGGGCTAGGGACATTCAGTACTTC. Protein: CAWSVGLQGARDIQYF.

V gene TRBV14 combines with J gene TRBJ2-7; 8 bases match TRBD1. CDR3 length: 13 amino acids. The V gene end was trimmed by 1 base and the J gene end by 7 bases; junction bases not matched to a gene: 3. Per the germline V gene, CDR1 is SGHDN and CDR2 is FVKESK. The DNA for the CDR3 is TGTGCCAGCAGCCAAGGACAGGGGTGGGAGCAGTACTTC. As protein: CASSQGQGWEQYF.

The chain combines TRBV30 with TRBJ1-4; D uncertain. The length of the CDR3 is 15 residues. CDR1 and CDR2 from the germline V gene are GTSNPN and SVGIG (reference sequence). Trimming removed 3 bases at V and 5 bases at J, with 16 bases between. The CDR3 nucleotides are TGTGCCTGGAGGCGAGACATGGGCCACAATGAAAAACTGTTTTTT. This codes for CAWRRDMGHNEKLFF.

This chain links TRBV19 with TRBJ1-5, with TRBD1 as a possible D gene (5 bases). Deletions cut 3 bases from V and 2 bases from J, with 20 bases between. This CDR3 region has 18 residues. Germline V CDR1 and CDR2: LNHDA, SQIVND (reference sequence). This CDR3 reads CASSIGGFGLGGNQPQHF. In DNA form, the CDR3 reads TGTGCCAGTAGTATCGGGGGTTTTGGACTTGGGGGCAATCAGCCCCAGCATTTT.

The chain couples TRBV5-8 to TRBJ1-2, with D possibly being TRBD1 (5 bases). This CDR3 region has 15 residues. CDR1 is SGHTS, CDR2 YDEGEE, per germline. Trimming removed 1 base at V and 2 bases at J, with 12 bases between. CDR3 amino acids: CASSLIRGGNYGYTF. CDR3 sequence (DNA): TGTGCCAGCAGCTTGATTAGGGGCGGGAACTATGGCTACACCTTC.

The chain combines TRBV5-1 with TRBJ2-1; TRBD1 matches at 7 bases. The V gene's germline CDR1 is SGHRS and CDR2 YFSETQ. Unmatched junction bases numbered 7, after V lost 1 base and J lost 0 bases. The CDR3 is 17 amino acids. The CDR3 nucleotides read TGCGCCAGCAGCTTGACAGGGGTGGGAGACTCCTACAATGAGCAGTTCTTC. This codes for CASSLTGVGDSYNEQFF.

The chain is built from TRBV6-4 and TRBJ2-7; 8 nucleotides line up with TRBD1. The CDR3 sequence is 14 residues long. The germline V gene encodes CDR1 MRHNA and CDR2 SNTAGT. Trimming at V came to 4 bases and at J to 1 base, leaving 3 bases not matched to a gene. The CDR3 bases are TGTGCCAGCAGTGCTACAGGGGGGTCCTACGAGCAGTACTTC. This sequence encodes CASSATGGSYEQYF.

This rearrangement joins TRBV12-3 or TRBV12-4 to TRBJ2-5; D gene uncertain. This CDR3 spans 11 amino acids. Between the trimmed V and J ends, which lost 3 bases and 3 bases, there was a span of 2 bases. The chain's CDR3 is CASSLEETQYF. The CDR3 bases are TGTGCCAGCAGTTTGGAAGAGACCCAGTACTTC.

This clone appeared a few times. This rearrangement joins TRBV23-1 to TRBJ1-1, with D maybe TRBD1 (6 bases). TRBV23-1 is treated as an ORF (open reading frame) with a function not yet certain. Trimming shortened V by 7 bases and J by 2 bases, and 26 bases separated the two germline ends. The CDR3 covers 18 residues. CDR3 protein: CASTPCHPPGGDNTEAFF. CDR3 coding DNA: TGCGCCAGCACCCCCTGCCACCCGCCGGGGGGCGACAACACTGAAGCTTTCTTT.

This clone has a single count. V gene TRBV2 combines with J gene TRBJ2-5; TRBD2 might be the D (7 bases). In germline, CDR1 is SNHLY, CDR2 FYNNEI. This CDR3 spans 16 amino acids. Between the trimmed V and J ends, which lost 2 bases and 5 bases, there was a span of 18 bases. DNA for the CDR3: TGTGCCAGCAGTGAAATCTTGCGGGGGCCAGGGGAGACCCAGTACTTC. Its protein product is CASSEILRGPGETQYF.

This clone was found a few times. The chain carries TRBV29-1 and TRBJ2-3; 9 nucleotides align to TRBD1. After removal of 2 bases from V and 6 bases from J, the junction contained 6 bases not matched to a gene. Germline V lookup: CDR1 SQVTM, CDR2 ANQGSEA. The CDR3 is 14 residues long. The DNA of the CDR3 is TGCAGCGTTGAATTGGGACAGGGTACGGATACGCAGTATTTT. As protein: CSVELGQGTDTQYF.

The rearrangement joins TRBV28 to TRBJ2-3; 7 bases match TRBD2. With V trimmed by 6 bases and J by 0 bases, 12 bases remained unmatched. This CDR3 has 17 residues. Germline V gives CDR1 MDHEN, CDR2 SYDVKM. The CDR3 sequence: CASSLFTSEFSTDTQYF. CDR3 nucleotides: TGTGCCAGCAGCTTGTTTACTAGCGAGTTCAGCACAGATACGCAGTATTTT. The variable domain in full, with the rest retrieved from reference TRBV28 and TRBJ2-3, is DVKVTQSSRYLVKRTGEKVFLECVQDMDHENMFWYRQDPGLGLRLIYFSYDVKMKEKGDIPEGYSVSREKKERFSLILESASTNQTSMYLCASSLFTSEFSTDTQYFGPGTRLTVL.

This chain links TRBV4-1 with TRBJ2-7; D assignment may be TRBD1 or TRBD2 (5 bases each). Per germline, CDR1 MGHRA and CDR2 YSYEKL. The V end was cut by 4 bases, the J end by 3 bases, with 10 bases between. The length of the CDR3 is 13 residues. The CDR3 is CASSRGAGYEQYF. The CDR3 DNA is TGCGCCAGCAGCCGGGGCGCGGGCTACGAGCAGTACTTC.

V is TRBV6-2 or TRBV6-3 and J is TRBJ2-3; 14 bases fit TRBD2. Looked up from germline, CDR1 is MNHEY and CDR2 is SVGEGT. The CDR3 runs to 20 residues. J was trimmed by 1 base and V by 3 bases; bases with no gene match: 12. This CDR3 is CASSYGLGTSGSTRTDTQYF. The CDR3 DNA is TGTGCCAGCAGTTATGGGCTGGGGACTAGCGGGAGTACCCGCACAGATACGCAGTATTTT.

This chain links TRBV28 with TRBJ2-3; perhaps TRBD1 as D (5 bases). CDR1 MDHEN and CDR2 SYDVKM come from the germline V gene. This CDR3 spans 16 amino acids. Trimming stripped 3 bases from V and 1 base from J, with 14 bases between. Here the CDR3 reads CASSLWGGLGTDTQYF. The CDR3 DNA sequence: TGTGCCAGCAGTTTGTGGGGCGGCCTCGGCACAGATACGCAGTATTTT.